Following are 27 T cell receptor beta chains from one sample sequenced in a study of blood T cells in healthy people across ages. The second PCR ran about 6 to 12 cycles with a sample-barcoded 5' primer and J-beta primers. Each CDR3 protein gets one entry after TCRdb re-called the 5' RACE reads with MiXCR. Of 1,300,000 or so distinct CDR3 sequences listed, 45% to 70% were seen once; the top ten hold 6.5% to 8.5%. The sample comprised blood. These receptors originate from a man aged 18 to 35 in good health.

DNA of the CDR3: TGTGCCAGCAGTCGAACCTCCTACCCGGGGGAATCAAGCACAGATACGCAGTATTTT. Translation: CASSRTSYPGESSTDTQYF. J is TRBJ2-3 and V is TRBV6-2 or TRBV6-3, with D possibly being TRBD2 (6 bases). The length of the CDR3 is 19 residues. In germline, CDR1 is MNHEY, CDR2 SVGEGT. Trimming pared 5 bases from V and 0 bases from J, leaving 24 bases between.

The CDR3: CASSLGTGTEHEQYF. Written as DNA, the CDR3 is TGCGCCAGCAGCTTGGGAACAGGGACTGAACACGAGCAGTACTTC. The chain is built from TRBV5-1 and TRBJ2-7; D possibly matches TRBD1 or TRBD2 (6 bases each). CDR1 SGHRS and CDR2 YFSETQ come from the germline V gene. Trimming took off 0 bases at V and 5 bases at J, with 15 bases between the two ends. This CDR3 contains 15 residues.

The gene calls are TRBV5-1 and TRBJ2-1; 10 bases match TRBD1. V was clipped by 2 bases and J by 0 bases; unmatched bases: 2. In germline, CDR1 is SGHRS, CDR2 YFSETQ. The CDR3 spans 16 residues. The CDR3 here is CASSLDRGLSYNEQFF. The CDR3 DNA reads TGCGCCAGCAGCTTAGACAGGGGGCTCTCCTACAATGAGCAGTTCTTC.

The chain employs TRBV7-2 and TRBJ2-4; 7 positions match TRBD2. The trim removed 1 base at V and 0 bases at J, leaving 6 bases unmatched. The V gene's germline CDR1 is SGHTA and CDR2 FQGNSA. There are 17 residues in the CDR3. The CDR3 DNA sequence: TGTGCCAGCAGCTTAGTTACCGGGAGGAAAGCCAAAAACATTCAGTACTTC. It encodes CASSLVTGRKAKNIQYF.

The chain links TRBV7-2 to TRBJ2-5, with 9 bases lining up with TRBD2. V dropped 0 bases and J dropped 11; count of bases not matched to a gene: 7. Germline values: CDR1 SGHTA, CDR2 FQGNSA. This CDR3 contains 14 residues. DNA of the CDR3: TGTGCCAGCAGCTTAGCTAGCGGGAGCATGAAGCAGTACTTC. Translated: CASSLASGSMKQYF.

The V gene is TRBV29-1, the J gene TRBJ1-2, with D possibly being TRBD1 (5 bases). The CDR3 has 14 residues. Germline CDR1 SQVTM, CDR2 ANQGSEA. V was cut by 0 bases and J by 4 bases, with 12 bases left in between. CDR3 residues: CSVEEEEGPYGYTF. CDR3 nucleotide sequence: TGCAGCGTTGAAGAGGAGGAGGGACCCTATGGCTACACCTTC.

The chain recombines TRBV12-3 or TRBV12-4 with TRBJ2-1, with 11 bases aligning to TRBD2. V was clipped by 8 bases and J by 7 bases; unmatched bases: 19. The CDR3 has 18 amino acids. The CDR3 sequence is CASVDSVTSGVVRNEQFF. As DNA, the CDR3 is TGTGCCAGCGTGGATTCGGTGACTAGCGGGGTTGTGAGGAATGAGCAGTTCTTC.

CDR3 loop: CATSQGHQETQYF. Written as DNA, the CDR3 is TGTGCCACCAGTCAGGGTCACCAAGAGACCCAGTACTTC. The chain uses TRBV24-1 and TRBJ2-5; D may be TRBD1 (5 bases). The CDR3 is 13 residues long. CDR1 is KGHDR and CDR2 is SFDVKD in the germline V gene. Trimming cost V 6 bases and J 0 bases, with 7 bases left between them.

The genes are TRBV12-3 or TRBV12-4 and TRBJ2-4; weak D call: TRBD1 (5 bases). This CDR3 has 11 amino acids. Trimming pared 6 bases from V and 8 bases from J, leaving 8 bases between. CDR3 bases: TGTGCCAGCAGGACACAGGACATTCAGTACTTC. Protein: CASRTQDIQYF.

The rearrangement uses TRBV20-1 and TRBJ2-5; 8 bases agree with TRBD2. CDR1 and CDR2 (germline): DFQATT, SNEGSKA (reference sequence). J lost 0 bases, V lost 6 bases, and 9 bases had no gene match. CDR3 length: 15 residues. CDR3 amino acids: CSASPGLGHQETQYF. The CDR3 region has the DNA TGCAGTGCCTCCCCGGGACTAGGCCACCAAGAGACCCAGTACTTC.

V usage is TRBV10-3 and J usage is TRBJ2-7; weak D call: TRBD2 (6 bases). The CDR3 has 13 residues. The germline V gene encodes CDR1 ENHRY and CDR2 SYGVKD. V was cut by 9 bases and J by 2 bases, with 14 bases left in between. In nucleotides, the CDR3 is TGTGCCATTGGGGGGTACACCGCCTACGAGCAGTACTTC. It translates to CAIGGYTAYEQYF.

CDR3 coding DNA: TGTGCCAGGACGACTAGCGGGGGACCCCCTAAACAAGAGACCCAGTACTTC. This sequence encodes CARTTSGGPPKQETQYF. This chain connects TRBV6-6 to TRBJ2-5; 12 bases map to TRBD2. J gave up 2 bases and V 9 bases, and 13 bases lay outside the gene matches. Germline V CDR1 and CDR2: MNHNY, SVGAGI (reference sequence). This CDR3 contains 17 residues.

The rearrangement uses TRBV20-1 and TRBJ2-7, with 9 nucleotides matching TRBD2. Germline CDR1 DFQATT, CDR2 SNEGSKA (reference sequence). CDR3 length: 14 amino acids. Germline trimming cut 3 bases from V and 4 bases from J; bases unmatched to any gene: 7. In nucleotides, the CDR3 is TGCAGTGCTAGGCCGCGACTAGCGGAATACGAGCAGTACTTC. Residues: CSARPRLAEYEQYF.

As DNA, the CDR3 is TGTGCCAGCAGCCCCCCGGGGTCGACTAATGAAAAACTGTTTTTT. It codes for CASSPPGSTNEKLFF. The chain joins TRBV9 to TRBJ1-4; no firm D call. Trimming took 4 bases from V and 2 from J, leaving 12 bases between them. CDR1 is SGDLS and CDR2 is YYNGEE in the germline V gene. This CDR3 is 15 amino acids long.

In its sample, this clonotype was seen once. The rearrangement joins TRBV19 to TRBJ2-4; no definite D call. This CDR3 is 16 amino acids long. With 3 bases removed from V and 1 base from J, the gap between germline ends came to 13 bases. The V gene's germline CDR1 is LNHDA and CDR2 SQIVND (reference sequence). CDR3 in DNA: TGTGCCAGTAGTATTGCGTCAGAAAGGGCCAAAAACATTCAGTACTTC. Protein product: CASSIASERAKNIQYF.

The V gene is TRBV7-2, the J gene TRBJ2-5; a weak D match, TRBD1 (6 bases). The J call is doubtful: the DNA matches TRBJ2-7 better. The CDR3 spans 15 residues. Germline loops: CDR1 SGHTA, CDR2 FQGNSA. The CDR3 DNA sequence: TGTGCCAGCAGCTTAGTGGGGACACAGGGCTACGAGCAGTACTTC. It yields the protein CASSLVGTQGYEQYF.

This chain joins TRBV6-2 or TRBV6-3 and TRBJ2-7; D possibly corresponds to TRBD1 (5 bases). Germline V lookup: CDR1 MNHEY, CDR2 SVGEGT. This CDR3 has 15 amino acids. The V end was cut by 6 bases, the J end by 2 bases, with 17 bases between. The CDR3 region has the DNA TGTGCCAGCAGCCATCCATTCAGGGCTCCCTACGAGCAGTACTTC. It specifies CASSHPFRAPYEQYF.

The rearrangement uses TRBV11-2 and TRBJ2-4, with TRBD2 matching 9 bases. The end of the DNA is better explained by TRBJ2-7, so the J call may be wrong. The length of the CDR3 is 17 residues. Germline lookup yields CDR1 SGHAT and CDR2 FQNNGV. Here the CDR3 reads CASSLWARGGSLDEQYF. In nucleotides, the CDR3 is TGTGCCAGCAGCTTATGGGCGCGGGGGGGGAGTTTGGACGAGCAGTACTTC.

CDR3 in DNA: TGCAGCGTTGATTCGGGGATCCAAGAGACCCAGTACTTC. It yields the protein CSVDSGIQETQYF. V gene TRBV29-1 combines with J gene TRBJ2-5; tentative D call: TRBD2 (5 bases). The V gene lost 3 bases and the J gene lost 1 base, with 9 bases spanning the gap. CDR1 SQVTM and CDR2 ANQGSEA come from the germline V gene. The CDR3 is made up of 13 amino acids. Supplemented by reference TRBV29-1 and TRBJ2-5, the full variable domain reads SAVISQKPSRDICQRGTSLTIQCQVDSQVTMMFWYRQQPGQSLTLIATANQGSEATYESGFVIDKFPISRPNLTFSTLTVSNMSPEDSSIYLCSVDSGIQETQYFGPGTRLLVL.

The chain is built from TRBV7-9 and TRBJ2-2; D possibly corresponds to TRBD1 (6 bases). Germline V gene lookup returns CDR1 SEHNR and CDR2 FQNEAQ (reference sequence). There are 17 residues in the CDR3. With 4 bases removed from V and 3 bases from J, the gap between germline ends came to 18 bases. The CDR3 here is CASSSKRGQFYTGELFF. The CDR3, as DNA: TGTGCCAGCAGCTCAAAAAGAGGACAGTTCTACACCGGGGAGCTGTTTTTT.

This clonotype has a handful of counts. The chain employs TRBV4-3 and TRBJ1-2; D uncertain. The CDR3 runs 15 residues. The germline gives CDR1 LGHNA, CDR2 YSLEER. With 0 bases removed from V and 2 bases from J, the gap between germline ends came to 10 bases. The CDR3 DNA reads as TGCGCCAGCAGCCAAGATCGCGGCGTCAACTATGGCTACACCTTC. Amino acids: CASSQDRGVNYGYTF.

The DNA for the CDR3 is TGCGCCAGCAGCCAAGAGTCTCGTCAGCCCCAGCATTTT. Its translation: CASSQESRQPQHF. The gene calls are TRBV4-1 and TRBJ1-5; D not certain. Trimming cost V 0 bases and J 6 bases, with 6 bases left between them. This CDR3 is built from 13 residues. The germline CDR1 and CDR2 sequences are MGHRA and YSYEKL.

The V call is TRBV20-1, the J call TRBJ1-1; 7 nucleotides agree with TRBD1. Trimming at V came to 1 base and at J to 4 bases, leaving 9 bases not matched to a gene. From germline, CDR1 is DFQATT and CDR2 SNEGSKA (reference sequence). The CDR3 totals 15 residues. The CDR3 loop is CSARASTGITTEAFF. In nucleotides, the CDR3 is TGCAGTGCTAGAGCCTCGACAGGGATTACCACTGAAGCTTTCTTT.

V gene TRBV6-2 or TRBV6-3 combines with J gene TRBJ2-7, with 12 bases that match TRBD2. The CDR3 is 14 amino acids. The J segment lost 4 bases and the V segment lost 7 bases, leaving 5 bases of the junction unmatched. Germline V gene sequence: CDR1 MNHEY, CDR2 SVGEGT. The CDR3 loop is CASTGLAGPYEQYF. DNA for the CDR3: TGTGCCAGCACAGGACTAGCGGGACCGTACGAGCAGTACTTC.

V usage is TRBV20-1 and J usage is TRBJ1-4, with unresolved D. Trimming took 1 base from V and 0 from J, leaving 3 bases between them. The CDR3 consists of 13 residues. Germline assignment: CDR1 DFQATT and CDR2 SNEGSKA (reference sequence). The CDR3 sequence is CSARATTNEKLFF. The DNA of the CDR3 is TGCAGTGCTAGAGCAACAACTAATGAAAAACTGTTTTTT.

This clonotype has just a few counts. The rearrangement uses TRBV12-3 or TRBV12-4 and TRBJ2-5; the D call may be TRBD1 or TRBD2 (6 bases each). V was cut by 1 base and J by 11 bases, with 20 bases left in between. The CDR3 totals 15 residues. The CDR3 DNA is TGTGCCAGCAGTTTAGACGGCGGGGACAACAATGAGCAGTACTTC. Translating it yields CASSLDGGDNNEQYF.

This clonotype appeared a few times. The J gene is TRBJ2-5, the V gene TRBV4-1; 7 bases are a match to TRBD2. The CDR3 covers 14 residues. Unmatched junction bases numbered 3, after V lost 1 base and J lost 4 bases. CDR1 and CDR2 (germline): MGHRA, YSYEKL. The CDR3 DNA reads as TGCGCCAGCAGCCAAGGGACTAGAATAGAGACCCAGTACTTC. Translation gives CASSQGTRIETQYF.